This TCR beta chain appears in the sequencing data of a study of blood T cell repertoires in COVID-19. Study information: COVID-19 samples from acute and convalescent phases originated in the United States, Italy and Spain. Sources were T cells, B-cell-depleted T cells, or PBMCs; the material itself was cDNA or gDNA.

Authors' methods: Amplification from reference gene primers served as the basis for estimated nucleated cell counts. TCRdb's table, derived via immunoSEQ multiplex PCR, lists solely in-frame clones and lacks some. The DNA was the basis for D and trimming; V, J and clone size are from that table. The sample gives roughly 200,000 clones, 70% to 85% of which show up once; roughly 12% is in the top ten. The CDR3 has 16 amino acids. Losses at the gene ends were 1 base for V and 1 base for J; bases not matched to a gene: 4. CDR1 is KGHSH, CDR2 LQKENI, per germline. This TCR was sampled from a man in his fifties who had recovered from COVID-19. Sequenced input: peripheral blood. This sequence joins TRBV18 and TRBJ2-3, with TRBD2 identical over 8 bases. The CDR3, as DNA: TGTGCCAGCTCACCACTTTTGCGGGAGGGCACAGATACGCAGTATTTT. Its protein product is CASSPLLREGTDTQYF.